The 9 T cell receptor beta chains below all came from one sample that was sequenced in a study of neurological immune-mediated disorders. TCRdb recomputed calls from the 5' RACE reads with MiXCR, one row per CDR3 protein. The sample yields around 67,000 distinct CDR3 sequences, 4% to 6% seen once. Sequences were obtained from PBMCs. These receptors came from a man younger than 30 with multiple sclerosis.

The sample holds many counts of this clonotype. The chain couples TRBV7-2 to TRBJ2-7; 10 positions agree with TRBD1. Trimming took 3 bases from V and 2 from J; bases not matched to a gene: 4. CDR1 and CDR2 from the germline V gene are SGHTA and FQGNSA. CDR3 size: 15 residues. The CDR3 protein is CASSFGGTGAYEQYF. CDR3 DNA: TGTGCCAGCAGCTTTGGGGGGACAGGGGCCTACGAGCAGTACTTC. The full variable domain, in which reference TRBV7-2 and TRBJ2-7 provide the parts outside the CDR3, is GAGVSQSPSNKVTEKGKDVELRCDPISGHTALYWYRQSLGQGLEFLIYFQGNSAPDKSGLPSDRFSAERTGGSVSTLTIQRTQQEDSAVYLCASSFGGTGAYEQYFGPGTRLTVT.

This clonotype was picked up many times. The chain joins TRBV21-1 to TRBJ1-2. TRBV21-1 is a recognized pseudogene. The CDR3 contains 8 residues. CDR3: CASSRAHF. The DNA for the CDR3 is TGTGCCAGCAGCCGGGCCCACTTC.

The V and J genes are TRBV15 and TRBJ1-6; no definite D call. In germline, CDR1 is LNHNV, CDR2 YYDKDF (reference sequence). This CDR3 is 16 amino acids long. The V gene lost 9 bases and the J gene lost 7 bases, with 22 bases spanning the gap. CDR3 DNA sequence: TGTGCCACGGGCCTAGACACCTCCCTTGACAATTCACCCCTCCACTTT. It codes for CATGLDTSLDNSPLHF.

The genes are TRBV29-1 and TRBJ1-1; D call uncertain. CDR3 length: 10 residues. CDR1 is SQVTM, CDR2 ANQGSEA, per germline. V was shortened by 4 bases and J by 2 bases, with 2 bases between the two germline ends. The CDR3 is CSVANTEAFF. In DNA, the CDR3 is TGCAGCGTTGCTAACACTGAAGCTTTCTTT.

Notes on this clonotype: One end of the junction does not line up with germline, which may come from a read error. This rearrangement joins TRBV20-1 to TRBJ1-5, with D possibly matching TRBD1 (6 bases). Germline lookup yields CDR1 DFQATT and CDR2 SNEGSKA (reference sequence). This CDR3 spans 12 amino acids. The DNA for the CDR3 is TGCAGTTCAGGGGCTGGAAGTCAGCCCCAGAATTTT. Translating it yields CSSGAGSQPQNF.

This clonotype was seen at least ten times. The chain combines TRBV2 with TRBJ2-7, with D uncertain. Germline V lookup: CDR1 SNHLY, CDR2 FYNNEI. Trimming left V 3 bases short and J 1 base short, with 10 bases between. The CDR3 runs to 14 residues. CDR3 sequence reads: CASSDLTDSYEQYF. The CDR3 region has the DNA TGTGCCAGCAGTGATCTGACTGATTCCTACGAGCAGTACTTC.

Worth noting for this clonotype: At one of its ends the junction is not consistent with the germline gene, which may arise from a read error. The genes are TRBV20-1 and TRBJ1-6; 9 nucleotides align to TRBD1. The CDR3 sequence is 14 residues long. Germline V gives CDR1 DFQATT, CDR2 SNEGSKA (reference sequence). The CDR3 region has the DNA TGCAGTGCTAGGGGGACAGGGCTTAATTCACCCCTCAACTTT. Translating gives CSARGTGLNSPLNF.

This clonotype was counted only a few times. The chain recombines TRBV19 with TRBJ2-1, with D perhaps matching TRBD2 (5 bases). Germline V gene data show CDR1 as LNHDA and CDR2 as SQIVND (reference sequence). There are 12 residues in the CDR3. Trimming stripped 3 bases from V and 10 bases from J, with 10 bases between. DNA for the CDR3: TGTGCCAGTAGTATGATAGCGTGGGAGCAGTTCTTC. Encoded protein: CASSMIAWEQFF. Full variable domain (missing parts from reference TRBV19 and TRBJ2-1): DGGITQSPKYLFRKEGQNVTLSCEQNLNHDAMYWYRQDPGQGLRLIYYSQIVNDFQKGDIAEGYSVSREKKESFPLTVTSAQKNPTAFYLCASSMIAWEQFFGPGTRLTVL.

This clonotype appeared many times. J is TRBJ2-2 and V is TRBV5-1; 7 nucleotides line up with TRBD2. Germline-derived CDR1 and CDR2 are SGHRS and YFSETQ. After removal of 4 bases from V and 5 bases from J, the junction contained 5 bases not matched to a gene. The CDR3 is made up of 14 amino acids. In nucleotides, the CDR3 is TGCGCCAGCAGCCGCGGGGGAGGTACCGGGGAGCTGTTTTTT. Protein product: CASSRGGGTGELFF.